The clone carrying this TCR beta chain came up many times. These data originate in a study of T-cell reconstitution after alpha-beta-depleted transplantation in children. Researchers prepared the TCRbeta library using unique molecular identifiers, the study reports. TCRdb re-analysed the PCR reads in MiXCR, keeping a single row per CDR3 protein. This table holds under 450,000 distinct CDR3 sequences, roughly 15% found once. Trimming took 5 bases from V and 2 from J; bases not matched to a gene: 11. There are 16 residues in the CDR3. Germline assignment: CDR1 SGHKS and CDR2 YYEKEE (reference sequence).

The sequence was collected from a human donor who donated a stem cell graft to a child with Fanconi anemia. The sample here was PBMCs, taken from the stem cell graft. The chain has TRBV5-5 and TRBJ1-2; TRBD1 matches at 8 bases. The CDR3 is CASSLMTGTGNYGYTF. CDR3 coding DNA: TGTGCCAGCAGTCTTATGACCGGGACAGGAAACTATGGCTACACCTTC.